Below are 3 T cell receptor beta chains sequenced from a single sample in a study of T-cell memory formation after mild COVID-19 (dated by TCRdb to the early 2020s). The receptor library was made with 5' RACE. Sequencing used an Illumina NovaSeq 6000. TCRdb trimmed public reads at Q25 via fastp, called clones via MiXCR and kept in-frame beta chains. Each CDR3 protein appears once, grouped with its most common genes and DNA. The sample data list 500,000 to 650,000 distinct CDR3 sequences, and roughly 20% of these were observed just once. The ten largest clones add up to about 8.2% of the sample. The sequenced material came from PBMCs or a T cell subset sorted from them (not recorded which). These receptors originate from an adult woman who had mild COVID-19 (a few samples of this study predate the infection). The sample titles of this study are shuffled in the database, so cell type and time point are left out; the donor was told from shared clones.

V usage is TRBV30 and J usage is TRBJ2-3; D is unclear. The CDR3 runs 12 residues. Trimming stripped 5 bases from V and 6 bases from J, with 12 bases between. CDR1 and CDR2 from the germline V gene are GTSNPN and SVGIG (reference sequence). The CDR3 sequence: CAWATSRDTQYF. The CDR3 coding sequence is TGTGCCTGGGCTACGTCAAGGGATACGCAGTATTTT.

The table lists this clonotype with a count of one. V and J are TRBV2 and TRBJ1-1; maybe TRBD1 (5 bases). This CDR3 region has 16 residues. V was clipped by 2 bases and J by 2 bases, with 15 bases between them. Germline assignment: CDR1 SNHLY and CDR2 FYNNEI. As DNA, the CDR3 is TGTGCCAGCAGTGAATCAGGGCGGGGTAGAAACACTGAAGCTTTCTTT. It encodes CASSESGRGRNTEAFF.

This chain's CDR3 is CASSPTSGSYTQYF. The CDR3 DNA reads TGCGCCAGCAGCCCAACTAGCGGGAGTTATACGCAGTATTTT. The gene calls are TRBV4-3 and TRBJ2-3, with 11 nucleotides matching TRBD2. V trimming: 4 bases; J trimming: 7 bases; junction bases outside the gene matches: 4. CDR1 is LGHNA and CDR2 is YSLEER in the germline V gene. CDR3 length: 14 residues.